A single sample is the source of the 13 T cell receptor beta chains below, sequenced in a study of blood T cell repertoires in COVID-19. Sequencing was performed with immunoSEQ multiplex PCR; in TCRdb, only in-frame clones are kept and a portion is missing. The table lists around 18,000 clones, 80% to 90% of them singletons. The sequenced material came from peripheral blood. The receptor set was obtained from a man aged 55-75 years with active COVID-19.

The chain couples TRBV19 to TRBJ2-4, with 7 bases that match TRBD1. This CDR3 spans 13 amino acids. With V trimmed by 8 bases and J by 6 bases, 7 bases remained unmatched. The germline V gene has CDR1 LNHDA and CDR2 SQIVND (reference sequence). CDR3 protein: CASWDRASNIQYF. The CDR3 DNA reads TGTGCCAGTTGGGACAGAGCCTCAAACATTCAGTACTTC.

The V gene is TRBV28, the J gene TRBJ1-2, with D possibly matching TRBD1 (5 bases). Germline V gene data show CDR1 as MDHEN and CDR2 as SYDVKM. This CDR3 has 12 residues. Deletions cut 5 bases from V and 9 bases from J, with 13 bases between. Here the CDR3 reads CASSIQQDSYTF. The DNA for the CDR3 is TGTGCCAGCAGTATTCAACAGGATAGCTACACCTTC.

The chain uses TRBV5-1 and TRBJ2-2, with D maybe TRBD1 (6 bases). The CDR3 sequence is 16 residues long. From germline, CDR1 is SGHRS and CDR2 YFSETQ. Trimming pared 1 base from V and 0 bases from J, leaving 10 bases between. The CDR3 reads CASSLMGATNTGELFF. The CDR3 DNA follows: TGCGCCAGCAGCTTGATGGGGGCCACGAACACCGGGGAGCTGTTTTTT.

This sequence joins TRBV5-6 and TRBJ2-2; no reliable D call. The germline V gene has CDR1 SGHDT and CDR2 YYEEEE. This CDR3 is 15 amino acids long. Between the trimmed V and J ends, which lost 1 base and 0 bases, there was a span of 7 bases. The CDR3: CASSLQFANTGELFF. DNA of the CDR3: TGTGCCAGCAGCTTGCAGTTCGCGAACACCGGGGAGCTGTTTTTT.

This chain links TRBV30 with TRBJ2-3; 10 nucleotides line up with TRBD2. Trimming took 1 base from V and 0 from J; bases not matched to a gene: 16. Germline values: CDR1 GTSNPN, CDR2 SVGIG (reference sequence). CDR3 length equals 20 residues. CDR3 region: CAWSEKFTLKAGGSTDTQYF. The CDR3 DNA follows: TGTGCCTGGAGTGAAAAATTCACTCTAAAAGCGGGGGGGAGCACAGATACGCAGTATTTT.

The chain carries TRBV6-6 and TRBJ2-6, with unresolved D. The germline gives CDR1 MNHNY, CDR2 SVGAGI (reference sequence). Trimming left V 6 bases short and J 0 bases short, with 18 bases between. The CDR3 is 18 amino acids. The CDR3 DNA reads TGTGCCAGCAGCCGACCGGGTTCTCGCAACTCTGGGGCCAACGTCCTGACTTTC. This translates into CASSRPGSRNSGANVLTF.

The genes are TRBV6-6 and TRBJ2-7, with D possibly matching TRBD2 (7 bases). Germline CDR1 is MNHNY and CDR2 is SVGAGI (reference sequence). The CDR3 runs to 15 residues. With 2 bases removed from V and 4 bases from J, the gap between germline ends came to 15 bases. Here the CDR3 DNA reads TGTGCCAGCAGTTACGGGGGGGCAATAAGGTACGAGCAGTACTTC. Its protein is CASSYGGAIRYEQYF.

The chain carries TRBV6-4 and TRBJ2-2, with TRBD2 matching 9 bases. The CDR3 extends over 15 amino acids. Germline lookup yields CDR1 MRHNA and CDR2 SNTAGT. After removal of 3 bases from V and 5 bases from J, the junction contained 4 bases not matched to a gene. CDR3 DNA: TGTGCCAGCAGTGAGGGTAGCGGGAGTACCGGGGAGCTGTTTTTT. This gives the protein CASSEGSGSTGELFF.

The V and J genes are TRBV12-3 or TRBV12-4 and TRBJ1-1; D gene ambiguous. Trimming took 6 bases from V and 6 from J, leaving 11 bases between them. The CDR3 totals 12 residues. In DNA form, the CDR3 reads TGTGCCAGCAGATCTAATCGCGCTGAAGCTTTCTTT. It translates to CASRSNRAEAFF.

J is TRBJ1-6 and V is TRBV6-4; D not resolved. CDR3 length: 15 residues. The V end lost 6 bases, the J end lost 5 bases, and 14 bases lay between the germline ends. Germline-derived CDR1 and CDR2 are MRHNA and SNTAGT. The CDR3, as DNA: TGTGCCAGCAGAGTGCCATGGAGTCATAATTCACCCCTCCACTTT. Its translation is CASRVPWSHNSPLHF.

V usage is TRBV5-1 and J usage is TRBJ2-2; no firm D call. The V end was cut by 1 base, the J end by 2 bases, with 9 bases between. The CDR3 runs 15 residues. Germline CDR1 SGHRS, CDR2 YFSETQ. CDR3 in DNA: TGCGCCAGCAGCTTGAACGTAGCAAACACCGGGGAGCTGTTTTTT. Protein product: CASSLNVANTGELFF.

This clone came up once. The rearrangement links TRBV10-3 to TRBJ1-1, with D possibly matching TRBD1 (5 bases). The CDR3 has 17 residues. Looked up from germline, CDR1 is ENHRY and CDR2 is SYGVKD. The V gene lost 2 bases and the J gene lost 3 bases, with 19 bases spanning the gap. The CDR3 region has the DNA TGTGCCATCAGTGAGCCGGGGGGGATGGACGGGTACACTGAAGCTTTCTTT. Its translation: CAISEPGGMDGYTEAFF.

The CDR3 is CASSLAVGPQHF. For the CDR3, the DNA is TGTGCCAGCAGCCTCGCGGTAGGGCCCCAGCATTTT. The chain recombines TRBV6-2 or TRBV6-3 with TRBJ1-5, with D hard to call. V lost 6 bases and J lost 9, with 12 bases in between. The CDR3 length is 12 residues. Germline assignment: CDR1 MNHEY and CDR2 SVGEGT.